This T cell receptor (beta chain) emerged from a study of shared clonotypes between healthy human individuals. General study points: Naive subsets typically showed greater estimated richness than memory subsets.

The CDR3 sequence is 15 residues long. Looked up from germline, CDR1 is SGHRS and CDR2 is YFSETQ. Trimming stripped 4 bases from V and 2 bases from J, with 14 bases between. Data came from immunoSEQ multiplex PCR; TCRdb stores just in-frame clones and leaves some out. The sample contains about 1 million clones, roughly 80% of which appear only once. Of note for this clone: Its antigen is not known.

The sequenced material came from memory CD4+ T cells sorted from blood. Subset denoted: CD45RA-negative fraction. The receptor was derived from a man younger than 35 in good health. V is TRBV5-1 and J is TRBJ2-3, with D perhaps matching TRBD2 (6 bases). CDR3 DNA: TGCGCCAGCAGCATCAGAGCGGGCTCCACAGATACGCAGTATTTT. Protein product: CASSIRAGSTDTQYF.